These 14 T cell receptor beta chains share one sample of origin, sequenced in a study of blood T cells in healthy people across ages. Combining a sample-barcoded 5' primer with a J-beta primer mix, a second PCR ran for 7 to 11 cycles. Each CDR3 protein is one row after TCRdb ran MiXCR on the 5' RACE reads. The sample yields about 930,000 distinct CDR3 sequences, almost 30% seen once. Another study also made use of these data, one on T cells of mothers and their children.

Sequencing was carried out using blood. All receptors derive from a woman aged 40 to 49 in good health.

This clonotype has a handful of counts. The V call is TRBV6-1, the J call TRBJ2-7, with TRBD2 as a possible D gene (5 bases). V lost 0 bases and J lost 0, with 9 bases in between. The CDR3 has 15 residues. Germline V gene lookup returns CDR1 MNHNS and CDR2 SASEGT. The CDR3 spells CASSEAGEGSYEQYF. CDR3 nucleotides: TGTGCCAGCAGTGAAGCAGGCGAGGGCTCCTACGAGCAGTACTTC.

The rearrangement joins TRBV20-1 to TRBJ1-3; 9 bases align to TRBD1. CDR3 length: 13 amino acids. CDR1 and CDR2 from the germline V gene are DFQATT and SNEGSKA (reference sequence). V lost 6 bases, J lost 2 bases, and 2 bases stayed unmatched. The CDR3 nucleotides are TGCAGTGCATGGACAGGGGCTGGAAACACCATATATTTT. It specifies CSAWTGAGNTIYF.

In its sample, this clonotype was seen a few times. The genes are TRBV6-6 and TRBJ1-5; 8 nucleotides line up with TRBD1. Germline lookup yields CDR1 MNHNY and CDR2 SVGAGI (reference sequence). This CDR3 has 15 residues. V trimming: 7 bases; J trimming: 3 bases; junction bases outside the gene matches: 8. The CDR3 nucleotides read TGTGCCAGCACCCCGGGACAGGACAACAATCAGCCCCAGCATTTT. Translation gives CASTPGQDNNQPQHF.

This clonotype came up a few times. The chain couples TRBV9 to TRBJ1-1; TRBD1 matches at 9 bases. The CDR3 is 18 amino acids. With V trimmed by 0 bases and J by 1 base, 10 bases remained unmatched. Germline assignment: CDR1 SGDLS and CDR2 YYNGEE. CDR3 nucleotide sequence: TGTGCCAGCAGCGTAGCACAGGCTACGGGACAGGGGAACACTGAAGCTTTCTTT. It yields the protein CASSVAQATGQGNTEAFF.

The rearrangement joins TRBV18 to TRBJ2-3; weak D call: TRBD1 (6 bases). The CDR3 sequence is 15 residues long. Trimming took off 3 bases at V and 0 bases at J, with 10 bases between the two ends. Per germline, CDR1 KGHSH and CDR2 LQKENI. The chain's CDR3 is CASSPSRGSTDTQYF. The CDR3 nucleotides are TGTGCCAGCTCACCCTCCAGGGGAAGCACAGATACGCAGTATTTT.

The table lists this clonotype with a few counts. The rearrangement uses TRBV12-3 or TRBV12-4 and TRBJ1-1; the D is unclear. V gave up 6 bases and J gave up 3 bases, with 14 bases separating them. This CDR3 has 14 residues. DNA of the CDR3: TGTGCCAGCAGCCCTAGGAGTGGTGACACTGAAGCTTTCTTT. Amino acid sequence: CASSPRSGDTEAFF.

In this sample, this clonotype turned up many times. The V and J genes are TRBV29-1 and TRBJ2-7, with TRBD2 matching over 8 bases. Germline V gives CDR1 SQVTM, CDR2 ANQGSEA. This CDR3 is built from 15 residues. The J segment lost 6 bases and the V segment lost 6 bases, leaving 16 bases of the junction unmatched. CDR3 protein: CSVAPRRGEGFEQYF. CDR3 bases: TGCAGCGTGGCCCCCAGGCGGGGGGAGGGTTTCGAGCAGTACTTC.

Notes on this clonotype: A much larger clonotype is one base distant, so this may be a read error. The CDR3 DNA sequence: TGTGCCAGCAGCTTAGCGTTTATGGGGCAATCCCACGAGCAGTACTTC. This translates into CASSLAFMGQSHEQYF. The V call is TRBV7-6, the J call TRBJ2-7, with TRBD1 as a possible D gene (5 bases). V was pared by 0 bases and J by 5 bases, with 17 bases between. The CDR3 loop spans 16 amino acids. Germline V gene data show CDR1 as SGHVS and CDR2 as FNYEAQ. Looking up the rest from reference TRBV7-6 and TRBJ2-7 gives the full variable domain: GAGVSQSPRYKVTKRGQDVALRCDPISGHVSLYWYRQALGQGPEFLTYFNYEAQQDKSGLPNDRFSAERPEGSISTLTIQRTEQRDSAMYRCASSLAFMGQSHEQYFGPGTRLTVT.

This chain connects TRBV6-2 or TRBV6-3 to TRBJ2-5, with D possibly matching TRBD1 (5 bases). The CDR3 length is 14 residues. The V end lost 2 bases, the J end lost 4 bases, and 11 bases lay between the germline ends. Per the germline V gene, CDR1 is MNHEY and CDR2 is SVGEGT. CDR3 DNA sequence: TGTGCCAGCAGTTACGGGGCAGGGCGAGAGACCCAGTACTTC. Its translation is CASSYGAGRETQYF.

This clonotype was seen more than once but under ten times. V usage is TRBV11-2 and J usage is TRBJ2-1; perhaps D is TRBD1 or TRBD2 (6 bases each). The CDR3 runs to 15 residues. V lost 5 bases to trimming and J lost 6 bases, with 17 bases between them. Germline lookup yields CDR1 SGHAT and CDR2 FQNNGV. The chain's CDR3 is CASSEKLGGINEQFF. The CDR3 DNA follows: TGTGCCAGCAGCGAGAAATTAGGGGGGATCAATGAGCAGTTCTTC.

This clonotype was seen ten or more times. The gene calls are TRBV28 and TRBJ2-7; 8 bases fit TRBD1. The CDR3 is made up of 16 amino acids. The J segment lost 3 bases and the V segment lost 4 bases, leaving 11 bases of the junction unmatched. Looked up from germline, CDR1 is MDHEN and CDR2 is SYDVKM. The CDR3 here is CASSSPTGGSYYEQYF. As DNA, the CDR3 is TGTGCCAGCAGTTCACCCACAGGGGGTTCTTACTACGAGCAGTACTTC.

V and J are TRBV5-6 and TRBJ1-2; TRBD1 is a possible D gene (5 bases). This CDR3 has 16 residues. V was shortened by 0 bases and J by 2 bases, with 14 bases between the two germline ends. Germline loops: CDR1 SGHDT, CDR2 YYEEEE. The CDR3 loop reads CASSLARQFYNYGYTF. DNA for the CDR3: TGTGCCAGCAGCTTGGCCCGACAGTTTTACAACTATGGCTACACCTTC.

With regard to this clonotype: Given a much more abundant clone one base away, this may be a read error. The V and J genes are TRBV7-2 and TRBJ2-3, with D maybe TRBD2 (6 bases). V was cut by 8 bases and J by 1 base, with 19 bases left in between. Germline values: CDR1 SGHTA, CDR2 FQGNSA. CDR3 length: 16 residues. This chain's CDR3 is CASCSAGSGRTDTQYF. CDR3 bases: TGTGCCAGCTGCTCAGCAGGTAGCGGACGCACAGATACGCAGTATTTT.

This rearrangement joins TRBV7-9 to TRBJ1-1; TRBD1 matches 7 bases. The V gene end was trimmed by 4 bases and the J gene end by 5 bases; junction bases not matched to a gene: 10. This CDR3 is 15 amino acids long. The V gene's germline CDR1 is SEHNR and CDR2 FQNEAQ (reference sequence). The DNA for the CDR3 is TGTGCCAGCAGCTCGCCAGGGGGGTCGGGAACTGAAGCTTTCTTT. It encodes CASSSPGGSGTEAFF.